The sequence of this TCR beta chain was determined in a study of Ad26.COV2.S vaccination and SARS-CoV-2 variants. Here immunoSEQ multiplex PCR was the method, and the copy in TCRdb shows in-frame clones only, minus some. Here the sample spans 300,000 to 450,000 clones, around 83% being singletons. Treatment in this sample: 19 received Ad26.COV2.S at low or high dose, single or two shots; 5 received placebo; per-sample allocation not given. Sampling occurred on day 63 after the first vaccine or placebo injection. Donor was an adult aged 18-55 years in Boston. CDR1 is SGHKS and CDR2 is YYEKEE in the germline V gene (reference sequence). V gave up 1 base and J gave up 0 bases, with 6 bases separating them. The CDR3 length is 14 residues.

The sequencing here drew on peripheral blood, taken in a trial of Ad26.COV2.S vaccine versus placebo. The receptor's source is a person aged 18-60 years who received the Ad26.COV2.S COVID-19 vaccine or a placebo. This chain joins TRBV5-5 and TRBJ2-3; D is ambiguous. CDR3 residues: CASSLSGSTDTQYF. CDR3 nucleotide sequence: TGTGCCAGCAGCTTGTCGGGCAGCACAGATACGCAGTATTTT.